This entry is about one T cell receptor beta chain. Its antigen is as yet unknown. A second PCR of 7 to 11 cycles used a sample-barcoded 5' primer and a J-beta primer mix. TCRdb re-derived calls from the 5' RACE reads in MiXCR, one entry per CDR3 protein. The sample comprises about 750,000 distinct CDR3 sequences, 53% of which are singletons, and roughly 40% rests with the top ten. Trimming left V 2 bases short and J 3 bases short, with 11 bases between. This CDR3 has 14 amino acids. Germline CDR1 MNHNY, CDR2 SVGAGI (reference sequence). The data derive from a study of blood T cells in healthy people across ages. Points from the study as a whole: Older individuals had lower TCR beta diversity per million T cells (the decline was roughly linear).

The V call is TRBV6-6, the J call TRBJ2-7; no clear D gene. This clonotype was sampled from a man older than 75 in good health. Specimen: blood. The CDR3 loop is CASSYVGQNYEQYF. Written as DNA, the CDR3 is TGTGCCAGCAGTTACGTCGGTCAGAACTACGAGCAGTACTTC.